The next 6 T cell receptor beta chains were all read from a single sample in a study of T cells after yellow fever vaccination (dated by TCRdb to between 2018 and 2021). The treatment or condition label, as the study defines it: live attenuated yellow fever vaccine strain. The library was produced with 5' RACE. The instrument given in TCRdb is Illumina NovaSeq 6000. TCRdb reanalyzed the raw reads on its own, using fastp at Q25 for trimming and MiXCR for clone calling, and kept in-frame beta chains. CDR3 protein sequences are deduplicated, and each keeps its most common genes and DNA. The sample data list about 260,000 distinct CDR3 sequences, and about 5.2% of these were observed just once. Of the sample, 2.5% to 4% falls within the top ten clones. The specimen comprised CD4+ T cells sorted from PBMCs, sampled on the day of the yellow fever booster vaccination. The source is a man younger than 30 who received the YFV17D yellow fever vaccine.

V is TRBV7-2 and J is TRBJ2-3, with 8 nucleotides matching TRBD2. Germline V gene lookup returns CDR1 SGHTA and CDR2 FQGNSA. This CDR3 has 15 residues. V lost 5 bases and J lost 0; bases outside the gene matches: 4. The CDR3 DNA reads TGTGCCAGCAGCCGGGGGGGATCTAGCACAGATACGCAGTATTTT. Protein sequence: CASSRGGSSTDTQYF.

This clonotype was seen a handful of times. The V gene is TRBV7-2, the J gene TRBJ2-4; the D is unclear. There are 13 residues in the CDR3. V lost 1 base and J lost 15, with 16 bases in between. The germline V gene encodes CDR1 SGHTA and CDR2 FQGNSA. As DNA, the CDR3 is TGTGCCAGCAGCTTAGATAGGGCCACCCTGGGGTACTTC. Its protein is CASSLDRATLGYF.

This clonotype was detected a few times. V usage is TRBV10-1 and J usage is TRBJ2-3; D remains unclear. This CDR3 is built from 14 residues. With 2 bases removed from V and 2 bases from J, the gap between germline ends came to 8 bases. CDR1 WNHNN and CDR2 SYGVQD come from the germline V gene (reference sequence). CDR3 bases: TGCGCCAGCAGTGAGAAGTCCAACACAGATACGCAGTATTTT. The encoded protein is CASSEKSNTDTQYF.

This clonotype was seen only a few times. V gene TRBV7-2 combines with J gene TRBJ1-2, with D possibly matching TRBD1 (6 bases). Germline loops: CDR1 SGHTA, CDR2 FQGNSA. Between the trimmed V and J ends, which lost 5 bases and 4 bases, there was a span of 17 bases. CDR3 size: 15 residues. The CDR3 loop is CASSRETGVTYGYTF. Written as DNA, the CDR3 is TGTGCCAGCAGCCGAGAGACAGGTGTGACCTATGGCTACACCTTC. The full variable domain, its missing parts supplied by reference TRBV7-2 and TRBJ1-2, is GAGVSQSPSNKVTEKGKDVELRCDPISGHTALYWYRQSLGQGLEFLIYFQGNSAPDKSGLPSDRFSAERTGGSVSTLTIQRTQQEDSAVYLCASSRETGVTYGYTFGSGTRLTVV.

The V gene is TRBV5-1, the J gene TRBJ2-6; 10 nucleotides line up with TRBD1. CDR1 SGHRS and CDR2 YFSETQ come from the germline V gene. V dropped 8 bases and J dropped 0; count of bases not matched to a gene: 5. The CDR3 is 16 residues long. The CDR3 region is CASRQGALSGANVLTF. CDR3 in DNA: TGCGCCAGTCGACAGGGGGCCCTCTCTGGGGCCAACGTCCTGACTTTC.

This chain links TRBV28 with TRBJ1-2; possible D gene TRBD1, 6 bases. V lost 6 bases and J 6 bases, leaving 23 bases between the germline ends. Germline V gives CDR1 MDHEN, CDR2 SYDVKM. The CDR3 runs to 16 residues. The CDR3 DNA is TGTGCCAGCAGCCCCACGGGGGCCGGGAATGTAAATGGCTACACCTTC. Its protein product is CASSPTGAGNVNGYTF.